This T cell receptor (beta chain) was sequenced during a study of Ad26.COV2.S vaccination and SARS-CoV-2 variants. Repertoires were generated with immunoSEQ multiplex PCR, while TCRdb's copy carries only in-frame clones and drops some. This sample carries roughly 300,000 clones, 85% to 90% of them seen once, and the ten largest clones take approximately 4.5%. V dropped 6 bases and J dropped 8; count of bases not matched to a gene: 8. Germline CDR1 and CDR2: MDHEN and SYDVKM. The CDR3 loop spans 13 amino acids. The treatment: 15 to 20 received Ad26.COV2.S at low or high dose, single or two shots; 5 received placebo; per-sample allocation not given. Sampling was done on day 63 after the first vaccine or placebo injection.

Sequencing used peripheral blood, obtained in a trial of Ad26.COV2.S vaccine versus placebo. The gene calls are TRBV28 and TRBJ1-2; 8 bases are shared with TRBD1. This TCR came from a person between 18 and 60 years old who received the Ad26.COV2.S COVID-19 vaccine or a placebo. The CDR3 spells CASRARGLRGYTF. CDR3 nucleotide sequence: TGTGCCAGCAGAGCCAGGGGGCTTAGAGGCTACACCTTC.